The clone carrying this T cell receptor beta chain was seen more than once but under ten times. The antigen is not known. This entry belongs to a study of beta chain features in type 1 diabetes. The authors reverse transcribed all of the isolated RNA, so sequencing captured expressed TCRB transcripts. Libraries were prepared by immunoSEQ multiplex PCR; TCRdb keeps only in-frame clonotypes and omits some of them. The data show some 160,000 clones, roughly 9.1% seen once. Findings of the study overall: Insertion counts at VDJ junctions were lower in type 1 diabetes patients, who also showed more deletions there.

This clonotype was obtained from a woman younger than 35 in good health. The sequenced material came from central memory CD4+ T cells from blood.

CDR3 amino acids: CASSPIGSEQYF. The CDR3 region has the DNA TGTGCCAGCAGCCCGATTGGCAGCGAGCAGTACTTC. This rearrangement joins TRBV7-8 to TRBJ2-7; D not certain. Trimming cost V 5 bases and J 6 bases, with 11 bases left between them. Looked up from germline, CDR1 is SGHVS and CDR2 is FQNEAQ. CDR3 size: 12 residues.